Below are 20 T cell receptor beta chains sequenced from a single sample in a study of T-cell reconstitution after alpha-beta-depleted transplantation in children. Unique molecular identifiers featured in how the TCRbeta library was prepared. MiXCR, applied by TCRdb to the PCR reads, yields one record per CDR3 protein. The table lists over 200,000 distinct CDR3 sequences, approximately 15% of them singletons. Material: PBMCs, mostly from graft donor cells, obtained 360 days after TCRalphabeta/CD19-depleted stem cell transplant. The receptor set was obtained from a male patient aged 2 to 9 who had a stem cell transplant for acute lymphoblastic leukemia, so the T cells may come from the graft donor.

This clonotype was observed a few times. Because it lacks the conserved phenylalanine or tryptophan at the end, this CDR3 is likely a read error. The chain is built from TRBV7-9 and TRBJ1-1; D remains ambiguous. CDR3 length: 14 residues. The V gene's germline CDR1 is SEHNR and CDR2 FQNEAQ (reference sequence). V lost 5 bases and J 1 base, leaving 11 bases between the germline ends. CDR3 protein: CASSPQGENTEAFC. For the CDR3, the DNA is TGTGCCAGCAGCCCGCAAGGTGAGAACACTGAAGCTTTCTGT.

This clonotype has a count of ten or more. The V and J genes are TRBV29-1 and TRBJ1-1, with D possibly being TRBD1 (6 bases). Germline CDR1 and CDR2: SQVTM and ANQGSEA. V was trimmed by 5 bases and J by 0 bases, leaving 10 bases between them. This CDR3 spans 13 amino acids. Here the CDR3 DNA reads TGCAGCGTTAACAGGGACATGAACACTGAAGCTTTCTTT. Protein: CSVNRDMNTEAFF.

This clonotype was detected many times. The V call is TRBV30, the J call TRBJ2-2; D is tentatively TRBD1 or TRBD2 (5 bases each). The CDR3 length is 15 residues. Trimming left V 8 bases short and J 0 bases short, with 16 bases between. Germline values: CDR1 GTSNPN, CDR2 SVGIG (reference sequence). The chain's CDR3 is CAHGGGPANTGELFF. CDR3 coding DNA: TGTGCCCACGGTGGGGGACCCGCGAACACCGGGGAGCTGTTTTTT.

The chain recombines TRBV20-1 with TRBJ2-3; D is uncertain. Germline V lookup: CDR1 DFQATT, CDR2 SNEGSKA (reference sequence). CDR3 length equals 10 residues. V was shortened by 7 bases and J by 2 bases, with 4 bases between the two germline ends. DNA of the CDR3: TGCAGTGGATACACAGATACGCAGTATTTT. Translating gives CSGYTDTQYF.

The chain uses TRBV12-3 or TRBV12-4 and TRBJ2-1, with D unresolved. The CDR3 length is 12 residues. V lost 6 bases, J lost 4 bases, and 7 bases lay in between. This CDR3 is CASSPEYNEQFF. For the CDR3, the DNA is TGTGCCAGCAGCCCAGAATACAATGAGCAGTTCTTC.

This clonotype was recorded a few times. The chain recombines TRBV12-3 or TRBV12-4 with TRBJ2-2; the D gene is possibly TRBD2 (6 bases). Trimming shortened V by 3 bases and J by 2 bases, and 10 bases separated the two germline ends. This CDR3 is 15 amino acids long. The CDR3 reads CASSFAGRNTGELFF. The CDR3 DNA reads TGTGCCAGCAGTTTCGCGGGGCGCAACACCGGGGAGCTGTTTTTT.

The V and J genes are TRBV7-6 and TRBJ1-3; perhaps TRBD1 as D (5 bases). CDR3 length equals 14 residues. V lost 5 bases and J 7 bases, leaving 15 bases between the germline ends. CDR1 and CDR2 (germline): SGHVS, FNYEAQ. CDR3 region: CASSPLGGRNTIYF. CDR3 in DNA: TGTGCCAGCAGCCCCCTGGGGGGGAGGAACACCATATATTTT.

This clonotype came up a few times. The V call is TRBV12-3 or TRBV12-4, the J call TRBJ2-3; maybe TRBD2 (5 bases). This CDR3 comprises 17 residues. V dropped 6 bases and J dropped 7 bases, with 26 bases sitting between them. In DNA form, the CDR3 reads TGTGCCAGCAGCCAAGGACTCGCGGTGATAGCCCTGAATACGCAGTATTTT. Encoded protein: CASSQGLAVIALNTQYF.

The table lists this clonotype with a few counts. The rearrangement uses TRBV6-2 or TRBV6-3 and TRBJ1-1, with 11 bases lining up with TRBD1. In germline, CDR1 is MNHEY, CDR2 SVGEGT. The ends lost 5 bases at V and 3 bases at J; junction bases unmatched: 2. CDR3 length: 14 residues. The CDR3 region has the DNA TGTGCCAGCAGTGGGACAGGGGGTGACACTGAAGCTTTCTTT. Amino acids: CASSGTGGDTEAFF.

V gene TRBV3-1 combines with J gene TRBJ2-2, with D uncertain. CDR1 and CDR2 (germline): LGHDT, YNNKEL (reference sequence). There are 15 residues in the CDR3. V was cut by 4 bases and J by 6 bases, with 15 bases left in between. CDR3 bases: TGTGCCAGCAGCCTGTCACCTGAGTTTTCCGGGGAGCTGTTTTTT. Its translation: CASSLSPEFSGELFF.

Worth noting for this clonotype: At one end, the junction sequence differs from germline, possibly due to a read error. This rearrangement joins TRBV3-1 to TRBJ2-2, with D unresolved. The CDR3 has 17 amino acids. CDR1 is LGHDT and CDR2 is YNNKEL in the germline V gene (reference sequence). CDR3 bases: TGTGCCTGCAGTTTAGTTATAGGGCCCTCGAACACCGGGGAGCTGTTTTTT. As protein: CACSLVIGPSNTGELFF.

This clonotype was counted a few times. The V gene is TRBV2, the J gene TRBJ2-2; D is unclear. CDR3 length: 14 residues. CDR1 and CDR2 (germline): SNHLY, FYNNEI. V was cut by 5 bases and J by 1 base, with 8 bases left in between. As DNA, the CDR3 is TGTGCCAGCAGTCCTCGGCAGAACACCGGGGAGCTGTTTTTT. It translates to CASSPRQNTGELFF.

The V and J genes are TRBV10-3 and TRBJ2-2, with D perhaps matching TRBD1 or TRBD2 (5 bases each). CDR1 is ENHRY, CDR2 SYGVKD, per germline. V was shortened by 6 bases and J by 4 bases, with 12 bases between the two germline ends. This CDR3 has 14 residues. DNA for the CDR3: TGTGCCATCAGCAAAGATGGGGGCACCGGGGAGCTGTTTTTT. Translated, it gives CAISKDGGTGELFF.

This clonotype appeared a few times. The CDR3 coding sequence is TGTGCCAGCAGCTTTGCCGGGACAGGGCCCTTGGATGAGCAGTTCTTC. Amino acid sequence: CASSFAGTGPLDEQFF. This chain connects TRBV7-9 to TRBJ2-1, with TRBD1 matching 9 bases. The germline CDR1 and CDR2 sequences are SEHNR and FQNEAQ (reference sequence). The CDR3 is made up of 16 amino acids. The V segment lost 3 bases and the J segment 8 bases; nucleotides outside the gene matches: 11.

The gene calls are TRBV30 and TRBJ2-3, with D possibly being TRBD1 or TRBD2 (5 bases each). This CDR3 is built from 12 residues. In germline, CDR1 is GTSNPN, CDR2 SVGIG (reference sequence). Trimming removed 7 bases at V and 7 bases at J, with 15 bases between. CDR3 loop: CALRGPGYTQYF. CDR3 bases: TGTGCCTTGAGGGGCCCCGGATATACGCAGTATTTT.

This sequence joins TRBV5-1 and TRBJ2-5; TRBD2 might be the D (6 bases). Trimming removed 3 bases at V and 5 bases at J, with 17 bases between. The CDR3 is 15 residues long. Per germline, CDR1 SGHRS and CDR2 YFSETQ. CDR3 protein: CASSYLRGSRETQYF. CDR3 bases: TGCGCCAGCAGCTACTTACGGGGGAGTAGGGAGACCCAGTACTTC.

This clonotype was seen only a few times. The chain couples TRBV24-1 to TRBJ1-3; a possible D gene is TRBD1 (6 bases). V lost 4 bases and J 5 bases, leaving 14 bases between the germline ends. The CDR3 contains 15 residues. Germline V CDR1 and CDR2: KGHDR, SFDVKD. DNA of the CDR3: TGTGCCACCAGTGAGTTGACAGGAGTGCGAAACACCATATATTTT. Its translation is CATSELTGVRNTIYF.

This clonotype was seen only a few times. V is TRBV5-1 and J is TRBJ2-3; D is unresolved. V was cut by 0 bases and J by 6 bases, with 11 bases left in between. CDR3 length: 14 amino acids. Germline CDR1 reads SGHRS; CDR2 reads YFSETQ. CDR3 DNA sequence: TGCGCCAGCAGCTTGGAGGCTGTGGGGGATACGCAGTATTTT. This sequence encodes CASSLEAVGDTQYF.

The chain couples TRBV20-1 to TRBJ2-3, with 10 bases lining up with TRBD1. The germline gives CDR1 DFQATT, CDR2 SNEGSKA (reference sequence). With 6 bases clipped from V and 0 bases from J, the junction kept 21 bases outside the gene matches. The CDR3 spans 20 residues. The CDR3 here is CSARIPGQGLRRLSTDTQYF. The CDR3 DNA reads as TGCAGTGCCCGAATCCCGGGACAGGGGCTACGGCGCCTCAGCACAGATACGCAGTATTTT.

The rearrangement joins TRBV3-1 to TRBJ2-7; 8 bases are a match to TRBD1. CDR1 is LGHDT, CDR2 YNNKEL, per germline (reference sequence). V shed 4 bases and J 7 bases; nucleotides not matched to a gene: 15. There are 16 residues in the CDR3. The CDR3 loop reads CASSLLTGVTRREQYF. The CDR3 bases are TGTGCCAGCAGCCTACTGACAGGGGTTACCCGAAGGGAGCAGTACTTC.